This T cell receptor (beta chain) was obtained from a study of blood T cell repertoires in COVID-19. The wider study: Acute and convalescent COVID-19 samples came from the United States, Italy and Spain. T cells, B-cell-depleted T cells, or PBMCs provided the cDNA or gDNA that served as material.

Profiled with immunoSEQ multiplex PCR; TCRdb holds only in-frame clones, not every one. The table lists 300,000 to 450,000 clones, 81% of them singletons. CDR1 is PRHDT, CDR2 FYEKMQ, per germline (reference sequence). The V end was cut by 2 bases, the J end by 3 bases, with 22 bases between. The CDR3 spans 18 residues. The TCR was taken from a human donor with acute or convalescent COVID-19. The donor label of this sample is uncertain. This chain links TRBV13 with TRBJ1-1, with D unresolved. The sequencing input was peripheral blood. The chain's CDR3 is CASSLSGETDQEHTEAFF. The CDR3 coding sequence is TGTGCCAGCAGCTTAAGTGGGGAGACGGACCAAGAGCACACTGAAGCTTTCTTT.